The clone carrying this T cell receptor (beta chain) was found many times. The record originates from a study of T-cell reconstitution after alpha-beta-depleted transplantation in children. Unique molecular identifiers were incorporated into the prepared TCRbeta library. TCRdb independently ran MiXCR on the PCR reads; one entry per CDR3 protein. The sample has some 200,000 distinct CDR3 sequences, just over 14% seen once. Sequences were derived from PBMCs from the stem cell graft donor, sampled from the stem cell graft. This clonotype was sampled from a human donor who donated a stem cell graft to a child with acute lymphoblastic leukemia.

CDR3 coding DNA: TGTGCCAGCAGCTTACCTAGCGGGAAGGGAGAGACCCAGTACTTC. Amino acid sequence: CASSLPSGKGETQYF. The chain couples TRBV5-4 to TRBJ2-5; TRBD2 matches at 9 bases. Looked up from germline, CDR1 is SGHNT and CDR2 is YYREEE (reference sequence). The CDR3 totals 15 residues. V trimming: 2 bases; J trimming: 4 bases; junction bases outside the gene matches: 6.